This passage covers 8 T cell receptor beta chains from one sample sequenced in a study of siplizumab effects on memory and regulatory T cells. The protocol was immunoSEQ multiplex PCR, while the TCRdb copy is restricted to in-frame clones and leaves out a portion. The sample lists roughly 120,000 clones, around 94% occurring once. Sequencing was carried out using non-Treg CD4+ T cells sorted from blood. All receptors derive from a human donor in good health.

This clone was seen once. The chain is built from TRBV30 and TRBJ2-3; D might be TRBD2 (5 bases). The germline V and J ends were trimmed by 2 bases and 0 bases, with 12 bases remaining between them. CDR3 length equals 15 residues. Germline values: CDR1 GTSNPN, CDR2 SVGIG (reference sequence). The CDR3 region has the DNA TGTGCCTGGAGTCCGCGAACGGGGAGCACAGATACGCAGTATTTT. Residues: CAWSPRTGSTDTQYF.

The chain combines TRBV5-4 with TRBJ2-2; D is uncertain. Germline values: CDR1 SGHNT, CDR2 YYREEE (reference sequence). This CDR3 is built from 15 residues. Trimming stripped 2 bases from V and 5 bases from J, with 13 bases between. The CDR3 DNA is TGTGCCAGCAGCTTCGTCGTAAGCCGAACCGGGGAGCTGTTTTTT. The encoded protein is CASSFVVSRTGELFF.

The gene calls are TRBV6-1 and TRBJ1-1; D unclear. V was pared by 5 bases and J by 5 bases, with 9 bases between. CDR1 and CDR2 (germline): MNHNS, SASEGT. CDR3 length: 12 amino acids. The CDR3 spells CASSSAVTEAFF. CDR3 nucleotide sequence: TGTGCCAGCAGTTCCGCCGTTACTGAAGCTTTCTTT.

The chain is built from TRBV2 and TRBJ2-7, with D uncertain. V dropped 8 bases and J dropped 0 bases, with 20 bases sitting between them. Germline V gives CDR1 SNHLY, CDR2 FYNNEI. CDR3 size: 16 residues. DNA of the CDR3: TGTGCCAGCCACTTCATGACATTTGGAGACTCCTACGAGCAGTACTTC. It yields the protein CASHFMTFGDSYEQYF.

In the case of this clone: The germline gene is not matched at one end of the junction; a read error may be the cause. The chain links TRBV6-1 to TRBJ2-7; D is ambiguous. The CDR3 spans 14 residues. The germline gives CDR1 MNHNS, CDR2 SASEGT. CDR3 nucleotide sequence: TGTGCCAGCAGTGAAACCCCCCTGGGCTACCAGCAGTACTTC. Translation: CASSETPLGYQQYF.

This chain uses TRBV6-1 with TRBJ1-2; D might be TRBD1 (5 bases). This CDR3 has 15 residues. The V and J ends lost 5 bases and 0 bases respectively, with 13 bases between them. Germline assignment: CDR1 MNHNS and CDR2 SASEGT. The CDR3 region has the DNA TGTGCCAGCAGTCCGGGGCCTCTCACTAACTATGGCTACACCTTC. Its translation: CASSPGPLTNYGYTF.

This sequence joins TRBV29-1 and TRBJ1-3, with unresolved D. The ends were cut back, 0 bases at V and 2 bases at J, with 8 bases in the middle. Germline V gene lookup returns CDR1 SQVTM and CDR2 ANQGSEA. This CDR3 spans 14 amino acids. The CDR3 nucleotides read TGCAGCGTTGAAGACACACGAGCTGGAAACACCATATATTTT. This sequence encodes CSVEDTRAGNTIYF. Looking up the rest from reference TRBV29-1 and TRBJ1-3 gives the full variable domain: SAVISQKPSRDICQRGTSLTIQCQVDSQVTMMFWYRQQPGQSLTLIATANQGSEATYESGFVIDKFPISRPNLTFSTLTVSNMSPEDSSIYLCSVEDTRAGNTIYFGEGSWLTVV.

CDR3 protein: CASHGTTNTGELFF. In nucleotides, the CDR3 is TGTGCCAGCCACGGGACAACGAACACCGGGGAGCTGTTTTTT. This chain uses TRBV2 with TRBJ2-2; D might be TRBD1 (6 bases). This CDR3 is 14 amino acids long. Germline V gene data show CDR1 as SNHLY and CDR2 as FYNNEI. Trimming stripped 8 bases from V and 0 bases from J, with 10 bases between.